What follows is one T cell receptor beta chain and its context. The antigen is not known. The record originates from a study of TIL therapy for anti-PD-1-resistant metastatic lung cancer. Looking at the study overall: Tumors had a median PD-L1 proportion score of around 6.4%.

Regarding the study as a whole: The cohort had more treatment-naive, never-smoker and oncogene-addicted patients than typical.

Time point in this sample: pre-treatment sample, taken before nivolumab and TIL therapy. The libraries were made with immunoSEQ v3. This table comes from immunoSEQ multiplex PCR, and its TCRdb copy is limited to in-frame clones, with some not included. The profile shows tens of thousands of clones, 65% to 90% of them singletons. J was trimmed by 3 bases and V by 6 bases; bases with no gene match: 3. Germline assignment: CDR1 MNHEY and CDR2 SVGAGI. The CDR3 spans 14 residues. This sequence joins TRBV6-5 and TRBJ2-3; 10 nucleotides line up with TRBD1. The source of this sequence is a person between 25 and 79 years old with non-small cell lung cancer. The sequences come from blood, collected at baseline. DNA for the CDR3: TGTGCCAGCAGCCGGGACAGGGGAACAGATACGCAGTATTTT. Translated, it gives CASSRDRGTDTQYF.